The 14 T cell receptor beta chains reported below all come from one sample, sequenced in a study of response to subunit inactivated influenza vaccine. Using its own MiXCR run on the RT-PCR reads, TCRdb lists one record per CDR3 protein. The table includes approximately 300,000 distinct CDR3 sequences, 20% to 25% detected once. The material was PBMCs from blood, obtained approximately 20 months after vaccination. These receptors were taken from a man between 50 and 75 years old who received an inactivated influenza vaccine.

The V gene is TRBV7-9, the J gene TRBJ1-1; D unresolved. The germline V and J ends were trimmed by 1 base and 0 bases, with 9 bases remaining between them. The CDR3 consists of 15 residues. Germline V gene lookup returns CDR1 SEHNR and CDR2 FQNEAQ (reference sequence). CDR3: CASSLDQSMNTEAFF. CDR3 DNA sequence: TGTGCCAGCAGCTTAGATCAGAGTATGAACACTGAAGCTTTCTTT.

The table lists this clonotype with a few counts. This sequence joins TRBV4-3 and TRBJ1-6; D may be TRBD1 (5 bases). Trimming removed 0 bases at V and 14 bases at J, with 14 bases between. Germline assignment: CDR1 LGHNA and CDR2 YSLEER. The CDR3 is 14 residues long. In DNA form, the CDR3 reads TGCGCCAGCAGCCAAGAACTAGACGGGGGAGCCCTCCACTTT. This codes for CASSQELDGGALHF.

V usage is TRBV7-8 and J usage is TRBJ2-1, with D possibly TRBD2 on 6 matching bases. The CDR3 loop spans 15 amino acids. V shed 4 bases and J shed 7 bases, with 17 bases lying between them. Germline CDR1 and CDR2: SGHVS and FQNEAQ. CDR3 protein: CASSSSGTRGNEQFF. In DNA form, the CDR3 reads TGTGCCAGCAGCTCATCCGGGACTCGGGGGAATGAGCAGTTCTTC.

DNA for the CDR3: TGCGCCAGCAGCTACGACTACGAGCAGTACTTC. It yields the protein CASSYDYEQYF. The rearrangement links TRBV5-1 to TRBJ2-7; no firm D call. CDR1 SGHRS and CDR2 YFSETQ come from the germline V gene. V was trimmed by 3 bases and J by 3 bases, leaving 4 bases between them. There are 11 residues in the CDR3.

The gene calls are TRBV3-1 and TRBJ1-3; possible D gene TRBD1, 5 bases. Between the trimmed V and J ends, which lost 6 bases and 0 bases, there was a span of 9 bases. From germline, CDR1 is LGHDT and CDR2 YNNKEL (reference sequence). The CDR3 spans 14 residues. In nucleotides, the CDR3 is TGTGCCAGCAGTCCGACAGTCTCTGGAAACACCATATATTTT. It codes for CASSPTVSGNTIYF.

The chain joins TRBV7-2 to TRBJ2-1, with 8 nucleotides matching TRBD1. The CDR3 loop spans 14 amino acids. The germline V gene encodes CDR1 SGHTA and CDR2 FQGNSA. The junction had 6 bases not matched to a gene; V was cut back by 3 bases and J by 8 bases. The CDR3 DNA is TGTGCCAGCAGCTTCGGGACAGGAGAATATGAGCAGTTCTTC. Its translation is CASSFGTGEYEQFF.

V gene TRBV6-1 combines with J gene TRBJ1-2; D gene unclear. Germline CDR1 is MNHNS and CDR2 is SASEGT. This CDR3 contains 16 residues. V lost 5 bases to trimming and J lost 3 bases, with 19 bases between them. The CDR3 DNA sequence: TGTGCCAGCAGTCGCAGCCTAACGCGGGAACACTATGGCTACACCTTC. As protein: CASSRSLTREHYGYTF.

This clonotype has at least ten counts. The J gene is TRBJ1-1, the V gene TRBV3-1; 12 nucleotides align to TRBD1. V trimming: 4 bases; J trimming: 10 bases; junction bases outside the gene matches: 4. Per the germline V gene, CDR1 is LGHDT and CDR2 is YNNKEL (reference sequence). The CDR3 has 13 residues. CDR3 coding DNA: TGTGCCAGCAGCCCAGGGACAGGGGGCAGAGCTTTCTTT. Translating gives CASSPGTGGRAFF. The full variable domain, in which reference TRBV3-1 and TRBJ1-1 provide the parts outside the CDR3, is DTAVSQTPKYLVTQMGNDKSIKCEQNLGHDTMYWYKQDSKKFLKIMFSYNNKELIINETVPNRFSPKSPDKAHLNLHINSLELGDSAVYFCASSPGTGGRAFFGQGTRLTVV.

The J gene is TRBJ1-5, the V gene TRBV6-2 or TRBV6-3; 8 nucleotides align to TRBD1. V lost 6 bases to trimming and J lost 4 bases; unmatched junction nucleotides: 11. The CDR3 length is 16 residues. Per germline, CDR1 MNHEY and CDR2 SVGEGT. The CDR3 sequence is CASRGTGPVRNQPQHF. CDR3 coding DNA: TGTGCCAGCAGGGGGACAGGCCCCGTCCGGAATCAGCCCCAGCATTTT.

This clonotype was recorded many times. The V gene is TRBV9, the J gene TRBJ1-5; no firm D call. Germline V gene sequence: CDR1 SGDLS, CDR2 YYNGEE. The CDR3 contains 15 residues. Trimming removed 3 bases at V and 5 bases at J, with 15 bases between. The CDR3 spells CASSEGGRRDQPQHF. CDR3 DNA: TGTGCCAGCAGCGAAGGTGGCAGAAGGGATCAGCCCCAGCATTTT.

This clonotype has a handful of counts. This sequence joins TRBV10-3 and TRBJ1-1; D not certain. The CDR3 spans 14 residues. Trimming left V 0 bases short and J 7 bases short, with 12 bases between. CDR1 and CDR2 from the germline V gene are ENHRY and SYGVKD. CDR3 in DNA: TGTGCCATCAGTGAGTCTTTGAGTACAGATGAAGCTTTCTTT. It specifies CAISESLSTDEAFF.

This clonotype came up a few times. The V gene is TRBV7-2, the J gene TRBJ2-5; 10 nucleotides align to TRBD1. V lost 5 bases, J lost 5 bases, and 11 bases stayed unmatched. This CDR3 region has 16 residues. In germline, CDR1 is SGHTA, CDR2 FQGNSA. Here the CDR3 DNA reads TGTGCCAGCAGCGTAACCGGGACAGGGGTTAGGGAGACCCAGTACTTC. Translating it yields CASSVTGTGVRETQYF.

The chain uses TRBV30 and TRBJ2-1; D gene unclear. This CDR3 has 12 residues. The V end lost 3 bases, the J end lost 0 bases, and 3 bases lay between the germline ends. Germline CDR1 is GTSNPN and CDR2 is SVGIG (reference sequence). CDR3 in amino acids: CAWRSSYNEQFF. DNA for the CDR3: TGTGCCTGGAGAAGCTCCTACAATGAGCAGTTCTTC.

The chain joins TRBV12-3 or TRBV12-4 to TRBJ2-3, with D perhaps matching TRBD2 (6 bases). The CDR3 spans 15 residues. V shed 5 bases and J shed 3 bases, with 15 bases lying between them. CDR3 nucleotides: TGTGCCAGCAGTCCGACCGGGGGTTGGACAGATACGCAGTATTTT. It translates to CASSPTGGWTDTQYF.